This TCR beta chain came from a study of T cell changes during pregnancy in multiple sclerosis. Produced via immunoSEQ multiplex PCR; TCRdb's table is partial and in-frame only. The sample lists about 68,000 clones, around 90% occurring once. This CDR3 spans 14 amino acids. Trimming removed 4 bases at V and 4 bases at J, with 13 bases between. Germline V gene sequence: CDR1 SGHTA, CDR2 FQGNSA. Sample: peripheral blood, taken in the second trimester of pregnancy. The J gene is TRBJ1-2, the V gene TRBV7-2; tentative D call: TRBD1 (6 bases). This receptor was taken from a female donor with multiple sclerosis, enrolled in a pregnancy study. CDR3 sequence reads: CASSSEAQGYGYTF. The CDR3 bases are TGTGCCAGCAGCTCAGAGGCACAGGGCTATGGCTACACCTTC. Full variable domain (outside the CDR3, taken from reference TRBV7-2 and TRBJ1-2): GAGVSQSPSNKVTEKGKDVELRCDPISGHTALYWYRQSLGQGLEFLIYFQGNSAPDKSGLPSDRFSAERTGGSVSTLTIQRTQQEDSAVYLCASSSEAQGYGYTFGSGTRLTVV.